The clone carrying this T cell receptor (beta chain) appeared many times. Its antigen is not identified. V was clipped by 3 bases and J by 2 bases, with 12 bases between them. Germline CDR1 reads MDHEN; CDR2 reads SYDVKM. The CDR3 is 15 amino acids. The data stem from a study of human T cells and chemical hapten exposure. The wider study: Patients having alopecia areata, totalis or universalis were mostly female.

Regarding time point: patch test 2, 6 weeks after DPC sensitization. Described treatment: therapeutic diphenylcyclopropenone sensitization with weekly scalp DPC. Study-wide results and caveats: TCRs above 1 in 1000 frequency stayed constant with DPC sensitization.

Individual cDNA molecules (in the library) carried attached unique molecular identifiers. Original processing methods: Sampled TCR counts reached a median of roughly 90,000 per sample, with values ranging from 23,224 to 690,600. TCRdb itself ran the RACE reads through MiXCR, one entry per CDR3 protein. The V and J calls, along with clone size, are taken from TCRdb and not from the paper's own processing. The data show 95,000 or so distinct CDR3 sequences, over 9.5% seen once. The receptor was derived from a woman aged 40 to 55 with alopecia areata. Some clones in this sample may be carry-over from other donors' samples. The genes are TRBV28 and TRBJ2-3; D unresolved. Sample: whole blood, taken in connection with sensitization to the hapten diphenylcyclopropenone (DPC). CDR3 sequence: CASSFRARFTDTQYF. CDR3 nucleotides: TGTGCCAGCAGTTTTAGAGCCAGGTTCACAGATACGCAGTATTTT.